Shown below are 13 T cell receptor beta chains from a single sample sequenced in a study of beta chain features in type 1 diabetes. Isolated RNA was reverse transcribed in full, so expressed TCRB transcripts were sequenced. Method: immunoSEQ multiplex PCR; TCRdb's copy keeps in-frame clones and lacks some. The sample contains around 200,000 clones, about 13% of which appear only once. Sample: central memory CD4+ T cells from blood. The receptors were sampled from a woman under 30 in good health.

This clone has only a few counts. The chain employs TRBV5-1 and TRBJ2-7; D uncertain. The CDR3 consists of 15 residues. CDR1 and CDR2 from the germline V gene are SGHRS and YFSETQ. Trimming took 5 bases from V and 0 from J, leaving 15 bases between them. The CDR3 bases are TGCGCCAGCAGGAAGATGCCACAGAGCTCCTACGAGCAGTACTTC. Amino acids: CASRKMPQSSYEQYF.

The chain combines TRBV19 with TRBJ2-2, with a weak D call TRBD2 (6 bases). CDR1 and CDR2 (germline): LNHDA, SQIVND (reference sequence). V gave up 5 bases and J gave up 4 bases, with 14 bases separating them. The CDR3 has 15 amino acids. The CDR3 coding sequence is TGTGCCAGTAGTCGCACGGGAGTGGGCACCGGGGAGCTGTTTTTT. Protein product: CASSRTGVGTGELFF. The complete variable domain, with remaining parts taken from reference TRBV19 and TRBJ2-2, reads DGGITQSPKYLFRKEGQNVTLSCEQNLNHDAMYWYRQDPGQGLRLIYYSQIVNDFQKGDIAEGYSVSREKKESFPLTVTSAQKNPTAFYLCASSRTGVGTGELFFGEGSRLTVL.

In its sample, this clone was seen a few times. The J gene is TRBJ2-3, the V gene TRBV28; D possibly corresponds to TRBD1 (6 bases). Germline V CDR1 and CDR2: MDHEN, SYDVKM. V shed 9 bases and J shed 5 bases, with 21 bases lying between them. The CDR3 extends over 15 amino acids. Here the CDR3 DNA reads TGTGCCAGTCCACCTGGGTACAGGGAAGGAGATACGCAGTATTTT. Translated: CASPPGYREGDTQYF.

The CDR3 region is CAWSRNSNQPQHF. For the CDR3, the DNA is TGTGCCTGGAGCAGGAATAGCAATCAGCCCCAGCATTTT. The chain recombines TRBV30 with TRBJ1-5; no firm D call. V was trimmed by 3 bases and J by 0 bases, leaving 6 bases between them. The CDR3 sequence is 13 residues long. CDR1 is GTSNPN and CDR2 is SVGIG in the germline V gene (reference sequence).

This clone was counted a few times. CDR3: CASNSRGNGGAFF. CDR3 sequence (DNA): TGCGCCAGCAACTCAAGGGGGAATGGGGGAGCTTTCTTT. The chain is built from TRBV23-1 and TRBJ1-1; a weak D match, TRBD1 (6 bases). TRBV23-1 is an ORF; its function is uncertain. V dropped 7 bases and J dropped 10 bases, with 19 bases sitting between them. The CDR3 runs 13 residues.

The chain couples TRBV6-5 to TRBJ1-4, with TRBD1 identical over 9 bases. V shed 6 bases and J 8 bases; nucleotides not matched to a gene: 10. The CDR3 has 15 residues. Germline assignment: CDR1 MNHEY and CDR2 SVGAGI. The CDR3 region has the DNA TGTGCCAGCAGGCCGACGGGGACAGGGAGAGAAAAACTGTTTTTT. Amino acids: CASRPTGTGREKLFF.

V usage is TRBV25-1 and J usage is TRBJ2-1; no firm D call. CDR1 and CDR2 from the germline V gene are MGHDK and SYGVNS. V was trimmed by 1 base and J by 3 bases, leaving 16 bases between them. The CDR3 is made up of 17 amino acids. As DNA, the CDR3 is TGTGCCAGCAGTGAATTAATTGGAGTACCCAACTACAATGAGCAGTTCTTC. This gives the protein CASSELIGVPNYNEQFF.

This clone was counted between two and nine times. V gene TRBV2 combines with J gene TRBJ1-2, with TRBD1 matching 9 bases. Looked up from germline, CDR1 is SNHLY and CDR2 is FYNNEI. The V segment lost 6 bases and the J segment 8 bases; nucleotides outside the gene matches: 10. The CDR3 spans 14 residues. CDR3 in DNA: TGTGCCAGCAGAGTAAGGGACAGGGTTGCCGGCTACACCTTC. Translating gives CASRVRDRVAGYTF.

The V call is TRBV7-9, the J call TRBJ2-7, with TRBD1 identical over 10 bases. This CDR3 has 13 amino acids. V shed 5 bases, J shed 6 bases, and the junction held 4 bases outside the gene matches. The germline CDR1 and CDR2 sequences are SEHNR and FQNEAQ (reference sequence). The CDR3 nucleotides read TGTGCCAGCAGCCTTCGGGACAGGGGCGAGCAGTACTTC. This translates into CASSLRDRGEQYF. Based on the CDR3 plus reference TRBV7-9 and TRBJ2-7, the full variable domain is DTGVSQNPRHKITKRGQNVTFRCDPISEHNRLYWYRQTLGQGPEFLTYFQNEAQLEKSRLLSDRFSAERPKGSFSTLEIQRTEQGDSAMYLCASSLRDRGEQYFGPGTRLTVT.

The chain has TRBV27 and TRBJ2-2; D might be TRBD1 (6 bases). The germline CDR1 and CDR2 sequences are MNHEY and SMNVEV (reference sequence). This CDR3 has 14 amino acids. Trimming removed 5 bases at V and 7 bases at J, with 14 bases between. Written as DNA, the CDR3 is TGTGCCAGCAGTAGGCAGGGGATGATCGGGGAGCTGTTTTTT. Translation gives CASSRQGMIGELFF.

This clone has more than one count but fewer than ten. The chain is built from TRBV30 and TRBJ1-1; 10 bases agree with TRBD1. Unmatched junction bases numbered 5, after V lost 7 bases and J lost 3 bases. The CDR3 contains 13 residues. Germline V gives CDR1 GTSNPN, CDR2 SVGIG (reference sequence). The CDR3 reads CASLGTGDTEAFF. The CDR3 bases are TGTGCCTCCCTCGGGACAGGGGACACTGAAGCTTTCTTT.

The chain uses TRBV18 and TRBJ2-7, with 9 bases that match TRBD2. This CDR3 is built from 14 residues. Germline V lookup: CDR1 KGHSH, CDR2 LQKENI. The junction had 2 bases not matched to a gene; V was cut back by 3 bases and J by 2 bases. CDR3 coding DNA: TGTGCCAGCTCACCCCCTAGCGGGACCTACGAGCAGTACTTC. It is translated as CASSPPSGTYEQYF.

This clone showed up just a few times. The chain couples TRBV7-9 to TRBJ2-6, with 9 positions matching TRBD1. V dropped 4 bases and J dropped 2; count of bases not matched to a gene: 12. Germline-derived CDR1 and CDR2 are SEHNR and FQNEAQ (reference sequence). This CDR3 contains 19 residues. The CDR3 DNA is TGTGCCAGCAGCTGGCCCGGGACAGGGAGAGGCCCTGGGGCCAACGTCCTGACTTTC. It translates to CASSWPGTGRGPGANVLTF.